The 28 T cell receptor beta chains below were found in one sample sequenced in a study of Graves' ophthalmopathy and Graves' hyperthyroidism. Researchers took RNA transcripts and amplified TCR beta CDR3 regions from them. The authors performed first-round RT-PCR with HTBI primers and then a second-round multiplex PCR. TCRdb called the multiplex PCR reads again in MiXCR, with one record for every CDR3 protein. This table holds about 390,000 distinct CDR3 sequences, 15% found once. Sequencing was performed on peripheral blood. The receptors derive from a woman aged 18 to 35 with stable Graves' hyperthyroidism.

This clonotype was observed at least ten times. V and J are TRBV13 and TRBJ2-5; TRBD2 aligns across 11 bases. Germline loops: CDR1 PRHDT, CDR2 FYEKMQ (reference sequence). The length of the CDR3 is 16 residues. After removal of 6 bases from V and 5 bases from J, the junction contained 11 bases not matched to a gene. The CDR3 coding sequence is TGTGCCAGCAGTTTGCGGGAGACTAGCGGGGTTGAGACCCAGTACTTC. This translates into CASSLRETSGVETQYF.

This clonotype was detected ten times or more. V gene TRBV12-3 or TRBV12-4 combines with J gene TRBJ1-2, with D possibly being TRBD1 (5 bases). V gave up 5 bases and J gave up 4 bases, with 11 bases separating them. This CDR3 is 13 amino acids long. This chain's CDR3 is CASSPGRSYGYTF. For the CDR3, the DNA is TGTGCCAGCAGTCCGGGACGGTCCTATGGCTACACCTTC.

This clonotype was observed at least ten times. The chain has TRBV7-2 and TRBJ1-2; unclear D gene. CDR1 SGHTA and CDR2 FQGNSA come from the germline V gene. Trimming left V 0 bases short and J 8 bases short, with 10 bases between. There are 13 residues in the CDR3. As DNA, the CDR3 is TGTGCCAGCAGCTTAGCGGAAGGCTTGGGCTACACCTTC. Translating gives CASSLAEGLGYTF.

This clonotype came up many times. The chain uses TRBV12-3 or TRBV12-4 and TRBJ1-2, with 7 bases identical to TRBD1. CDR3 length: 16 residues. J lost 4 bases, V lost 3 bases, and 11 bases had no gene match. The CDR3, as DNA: TGTGCCAGCAGTTTTACCTCCCGACAGGGTAGCTATGGCTACACCTTC. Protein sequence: CASSFTSRQGSYGYTF.

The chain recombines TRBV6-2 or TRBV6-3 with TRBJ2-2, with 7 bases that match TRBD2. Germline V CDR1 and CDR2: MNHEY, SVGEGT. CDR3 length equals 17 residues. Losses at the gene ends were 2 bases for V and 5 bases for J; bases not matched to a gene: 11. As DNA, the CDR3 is TGTGCCAGCAGTTACCCCCGACTAGCTCCGGAAACCGGGGAGCTGTTTTTT. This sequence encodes CASSYPRLAPETGELFF.

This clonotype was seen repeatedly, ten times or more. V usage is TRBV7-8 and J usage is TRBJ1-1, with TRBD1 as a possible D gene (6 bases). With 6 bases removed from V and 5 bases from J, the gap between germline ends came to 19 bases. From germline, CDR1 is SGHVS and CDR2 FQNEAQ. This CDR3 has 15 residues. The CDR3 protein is CASSFEQGGQTEAFF. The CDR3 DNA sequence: TGTGCCAGCAGTTTCGAACAGGGTGGGCAGACTGAAGCTTTCTTT.

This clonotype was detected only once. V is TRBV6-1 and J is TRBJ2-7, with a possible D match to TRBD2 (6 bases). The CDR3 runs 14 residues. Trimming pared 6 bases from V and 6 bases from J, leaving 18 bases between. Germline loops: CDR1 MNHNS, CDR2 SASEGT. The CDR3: CASRIGGAVGEQYF. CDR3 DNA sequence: TGTGCCAGCAGGATCGGAGGGGCCGTGGGCGAGCAGTACTTC.

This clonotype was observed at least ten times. In DNA, the CDR3 is TGTGCCAGCAGTTTTAAGACTAGCGGGACACCCTACGAGCAGTACTTC. This codes for CASSFKTSGTPYEQYF. The chain recombines TRBV12-3 or TRBV12-4 with TRBJ2-7; TRBD2 aligns across 11 bases. With 3 bases clipped from V and 2 bases from J, the junction kept 6 bases outside the gene matches. The CDR3 is 16 amino acids.

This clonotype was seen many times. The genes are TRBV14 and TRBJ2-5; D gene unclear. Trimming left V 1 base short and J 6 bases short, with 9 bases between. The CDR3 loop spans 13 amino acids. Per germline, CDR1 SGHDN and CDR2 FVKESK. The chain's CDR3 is CASSQGQVKTQYF. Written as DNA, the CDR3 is TGTGCCAGCAGCCAAGGTCAAGTGAAGACCCAGTACTTC.

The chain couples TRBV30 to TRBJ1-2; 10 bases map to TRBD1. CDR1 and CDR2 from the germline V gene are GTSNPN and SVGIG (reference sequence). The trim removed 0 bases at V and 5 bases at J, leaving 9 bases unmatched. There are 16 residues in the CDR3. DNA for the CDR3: TGTGCCTGGAGTGTATTCCCGGGACAGGGGAGGTATGGCTACACCTTC. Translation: CAWSVFPGQGRYGYTF. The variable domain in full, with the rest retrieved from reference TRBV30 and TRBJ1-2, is SQTIHQWPATLVQPVGSPLSLECTVEGTSNPNLYWYRQAAGRGLQLLFYSVGIGQISSEVPQNLSASRPQDRQFILSSKKLLLSDSGFYLCAWSVFPGQGRYGYTFGSGTRLTVV.

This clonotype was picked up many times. This chain's CDR3 is CASSGTSINEQYF. In DNA form, the CDR3 reads TGTGCCAGCTCGGGGACTAGCATCAACGAGCAGTACTTC. V is TRBV18 and J is TRBJ2-7; 9 positions agree with TRBD2. The CDR3 has 13 residues. The junction had 5 bases not matched to a gene; V was cut back by 6 bases and J by 5 bases. Germline V gene sequence: CDR1 KGHSH, CDR2 LQKENI.

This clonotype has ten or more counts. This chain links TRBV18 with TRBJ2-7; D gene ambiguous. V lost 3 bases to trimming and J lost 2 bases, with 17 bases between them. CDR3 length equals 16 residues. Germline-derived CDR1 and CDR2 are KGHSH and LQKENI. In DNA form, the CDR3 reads TGTGCCAGCTCACCTCTTCCAACCGCGCCCCCCTACGAGCAGTACTTC. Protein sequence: CASSPLPTAPPYEQYF.

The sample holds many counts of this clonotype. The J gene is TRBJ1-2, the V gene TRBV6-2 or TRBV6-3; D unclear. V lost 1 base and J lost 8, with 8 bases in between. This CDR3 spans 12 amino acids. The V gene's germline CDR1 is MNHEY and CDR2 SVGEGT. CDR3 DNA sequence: TGTGCCAGCAGTTACTGGCTGCGAGGCTACACCTTC. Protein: CASSYWLRGYTF.

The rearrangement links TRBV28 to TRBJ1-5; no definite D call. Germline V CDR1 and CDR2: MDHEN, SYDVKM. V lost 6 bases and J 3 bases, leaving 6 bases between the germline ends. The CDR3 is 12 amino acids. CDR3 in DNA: TGTGCCAGCAGATGGATCAATCAGCCCCAGCATTTT. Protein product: CASRWINQPQHF.

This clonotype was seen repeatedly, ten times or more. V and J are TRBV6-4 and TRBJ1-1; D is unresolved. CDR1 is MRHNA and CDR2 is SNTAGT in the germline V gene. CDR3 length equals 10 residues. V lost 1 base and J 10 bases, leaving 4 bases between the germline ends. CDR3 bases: TGTGCCAGCAGTGACTATCGAGCTTTCTTT. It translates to CASSDYRAFF.

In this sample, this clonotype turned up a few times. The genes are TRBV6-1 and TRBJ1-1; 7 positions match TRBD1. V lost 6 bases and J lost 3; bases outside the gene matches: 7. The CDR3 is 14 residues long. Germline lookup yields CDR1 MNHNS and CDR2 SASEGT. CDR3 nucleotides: TGTGCCAGCAGGGCCAGGGGGAGGGACACTGAAGCTTTCTTT. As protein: CASRARGRDTEAFF.

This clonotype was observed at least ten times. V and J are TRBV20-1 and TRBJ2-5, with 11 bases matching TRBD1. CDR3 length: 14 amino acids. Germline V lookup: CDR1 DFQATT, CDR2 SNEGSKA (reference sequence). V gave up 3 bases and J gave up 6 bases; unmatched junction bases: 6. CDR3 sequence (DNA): TGCAGTGCTAGTGGGACAGGGGGATTAAAGACCCAGTACTTC. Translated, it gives CSASGTGGLKTQYF.

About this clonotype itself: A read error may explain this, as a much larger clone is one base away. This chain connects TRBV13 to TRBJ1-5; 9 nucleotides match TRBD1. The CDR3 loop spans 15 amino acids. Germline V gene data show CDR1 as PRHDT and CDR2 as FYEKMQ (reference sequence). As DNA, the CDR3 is TGTGCCAGCAGCTCGGGACAGGGAGAGGATCAGCCCCAGCAGTTT. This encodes CASSSGQGEDQPQQF.

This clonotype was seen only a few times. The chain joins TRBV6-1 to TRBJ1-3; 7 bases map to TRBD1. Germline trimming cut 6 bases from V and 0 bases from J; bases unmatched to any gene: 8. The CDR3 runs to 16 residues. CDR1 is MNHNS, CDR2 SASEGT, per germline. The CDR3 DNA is TGTGCCAGCAGAAAGGGGACAGCGATCTCTGGAAACACCATATATTTT. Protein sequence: CASRKGTAISGNTIYF.

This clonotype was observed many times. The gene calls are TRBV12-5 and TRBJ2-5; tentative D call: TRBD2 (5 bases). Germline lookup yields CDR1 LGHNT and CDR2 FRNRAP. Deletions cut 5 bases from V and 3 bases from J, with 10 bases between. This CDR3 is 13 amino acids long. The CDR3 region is CASGPSIEETQYF. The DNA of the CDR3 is TGTGCTAGTGGTCCTAGCATAGAAGAGACCCAGTACTTC. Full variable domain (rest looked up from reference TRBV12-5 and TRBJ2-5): DARVTQTPRHKVTEMGQEVTMRCQPILGHNTVFWYRQTMMQGLELLAYFRNRAPLDDSGMPKDRFSAEMPDATLATLKIQPSEPRDSAVYFCASGPSIEETQYFGPGTRLLVL.

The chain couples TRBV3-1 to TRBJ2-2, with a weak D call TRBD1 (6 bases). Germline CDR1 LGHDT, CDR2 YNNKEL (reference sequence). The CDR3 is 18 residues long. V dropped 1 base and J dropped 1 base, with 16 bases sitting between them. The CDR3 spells CASSQGGSGVVNTGELFF. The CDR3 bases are TGTGCCAGCAGCCAAGGCGGATCAGGGGTCGTGAACACCGGGGAGCTGTTTTTT. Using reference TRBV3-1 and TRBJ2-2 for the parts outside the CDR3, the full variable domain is DTAVSQTPKYLVTQMGNDKSIKCEQNLGHDTMYWYKQDSKKFLKIMFSYNNKELIINETVPNRFSPKSPDKAHLNLHINSLELGDSAVYFCASSQGGSGVVNTGELFFGEGSRLTVL.

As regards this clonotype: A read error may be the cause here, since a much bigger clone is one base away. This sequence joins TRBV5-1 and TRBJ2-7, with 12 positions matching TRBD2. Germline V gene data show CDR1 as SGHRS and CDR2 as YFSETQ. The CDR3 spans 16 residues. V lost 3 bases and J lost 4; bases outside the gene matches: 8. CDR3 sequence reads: CASSSHGLAGSYEQYF. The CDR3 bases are TGCGCCAGCAGCTCGCATGGACTAGCGGGGTCATACGAGCAGTACTTC.

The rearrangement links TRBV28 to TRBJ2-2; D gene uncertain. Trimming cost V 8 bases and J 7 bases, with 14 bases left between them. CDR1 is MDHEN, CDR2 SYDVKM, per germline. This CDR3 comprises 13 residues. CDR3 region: CASLSSNGGELFF. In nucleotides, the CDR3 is TGTGCCAGCCTATCATCCAACGGCGGGGAGCTGTTTTTT.

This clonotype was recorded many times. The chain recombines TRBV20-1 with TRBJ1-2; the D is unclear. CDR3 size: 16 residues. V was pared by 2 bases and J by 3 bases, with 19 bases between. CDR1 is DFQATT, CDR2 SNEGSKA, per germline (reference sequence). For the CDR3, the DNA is TGCAGTGCTAGAAATACTATAGGAGACAACTACTATGGCTACACCTTC. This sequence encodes CSARNTIGDNYYGYTF.

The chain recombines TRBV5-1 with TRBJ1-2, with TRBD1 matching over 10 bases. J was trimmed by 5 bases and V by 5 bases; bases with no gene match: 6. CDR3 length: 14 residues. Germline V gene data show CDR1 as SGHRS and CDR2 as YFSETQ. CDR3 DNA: TGCGCCAGCAGACGGACAGGGGGGAGATATGGCTACACCTTC. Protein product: CASRRTGGRYGYTF.

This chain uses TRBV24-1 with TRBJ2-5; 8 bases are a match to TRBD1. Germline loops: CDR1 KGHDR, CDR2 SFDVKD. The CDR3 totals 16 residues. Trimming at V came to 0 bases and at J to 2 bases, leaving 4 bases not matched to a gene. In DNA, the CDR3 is TGTGCCACCAGTGATTTGACCGGGACAGGACAAGAGACCCAGTACTTC. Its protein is CATSDLTGTGQETQYF.

CDR3 nucleotide sequence: TGTGCCAGCAGCCGCCGGGGCAGAATAAACACTGAAGCTTTCTTT. This gives the protein CASSRRGRINTEAFF. J is TRBJ1-1 and V is TRBV7-2; possible D gene TRBD1, 5 bases. CDR1 and CDR2 (germline): SGHTA, FQGNSA. CDR3 size: 15 residues. Between the trimmed V and J ends, which lost 5 bases and 2 bases, there was a span of 15 bases.

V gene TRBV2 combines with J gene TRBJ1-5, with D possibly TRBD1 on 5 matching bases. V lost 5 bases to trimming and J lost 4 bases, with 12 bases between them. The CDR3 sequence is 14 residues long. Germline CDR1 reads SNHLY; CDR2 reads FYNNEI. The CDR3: CASSRDSFNQPQHF. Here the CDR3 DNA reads TGTGCCAGCAGTCGCGACAGCTTTAATCAGCCCCAGCATTTT.